Listed here is a single T cell receptor beta chain. Its specificity is unknown. The CDR3 consists of 13 residues. Germline lookup yields CDR1 SGHTA and CDR2 FQGTGA. V lost 6 bases and J 1 base, leaving 9 bases between the germline ends. Investigators did not record CMV serostatus for this donor. These data originate in a study of cytomegalovirus exposure and HLA in healthy donors. Study results and caveats: With DRB1 most and HLA-C fewest, TCR association rates differed between HLA loci in a later analysis.

The PCR had 60 Vbeta and 13 Jbeta primers. Data came from immunoSEQ multiplex PCR; TCRdb stores just in-frame clones and leaves some out. Of around 70,000 clones listed, around 70% are singletons. This sequence joins TRBV7-3 and TRBJ1-1; TRBD1 is a possible D gene (5 bases). This clonotype originated in a human donor in good health. Sequencing was carried out using PBMCs. The CDR3 sequence: CASSLDRNTEAFF. The CDR3 DNA reads TGTGCCAGCAGTTTAGACAGGAACACTGAAGCTTTCTTT.